This paragraph reports one T cell receptor beta chain. The antigen is undetermined. CDR1 is DFQATT and CDR2 is SNEGSKA in the germline V gene (reference sequence). With 0 bases clipped from V and 3 bases from J, the junction kept 4 bases outside the gene matches. The CDR3 spans 14 residues. This record comes from a study of T-cell memory formation after mild COVID-19. Study background: TCR clusters showed largely donor specificity. Study-wide findings and caveats: Pre-infection memory held some responding clones, suggesting pre-existing cross-reactive T cells responded.

It was 5'RACE with constant-segment primers that produced the TCR alpha and TCR beta cDNA libraries, which carried sample barcodes and UMIs. MiXCR, applied by TCRdb to the 5' RACE reads, yields one record per CDR3 protein. The table includes 120,000 or so distinct CDR3 sequences, about 5.9% detected once. The sequence was obtained from an adult woman who had mild COVID-19 (a few samples of this study predate the infection). Cell type and time point are not known. Input material: PBMCs or a T cell subset sorted from them (not recorded which). The chain employs TRBV20-1 and TRBJ2-7; 8 positions match TRBD2. The CDR3 spells CSAREGGGFYEQYF. CDR3 DNA sequence: TGCAGTGCTAGAGAGGGCGGGGGGTTCTACGAGCAGTACTTC.